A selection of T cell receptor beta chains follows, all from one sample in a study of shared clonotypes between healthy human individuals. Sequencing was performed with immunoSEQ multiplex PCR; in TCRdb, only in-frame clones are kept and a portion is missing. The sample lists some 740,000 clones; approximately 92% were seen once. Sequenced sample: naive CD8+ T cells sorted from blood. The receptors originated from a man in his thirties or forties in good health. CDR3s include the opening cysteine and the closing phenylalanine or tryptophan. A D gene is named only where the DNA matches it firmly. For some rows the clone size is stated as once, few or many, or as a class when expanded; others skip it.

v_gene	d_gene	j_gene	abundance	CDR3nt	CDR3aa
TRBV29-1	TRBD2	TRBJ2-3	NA	TGCAGCGTGAGACTAGCGGGAGGTGTAGATACGCAGTATTTT	CSVRLAGGVDTQYF
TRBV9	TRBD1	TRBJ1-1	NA	TGTGCCAGCAGCCCGGACAGGGAGGAAGAAGCTTTCTTT	CASSPDREEEAFF
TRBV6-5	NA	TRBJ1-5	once	TGTGCCAGCAGCCCTCTAGGGGGAAGCAATCAGCCCCAGCATTTT	CASSPLGGSNQPQHF
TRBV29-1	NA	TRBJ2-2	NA	TGCAGCGTTGTCGGGTACAGCACCGGGGAGCTGTTTTTT	CSVVGYSTGELFF
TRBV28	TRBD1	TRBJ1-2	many	TGTGCCAGCAGTCCCCTGACAGGGGGTAACTATGGCTACACCTTC	CASSPLTGGNYGYTF
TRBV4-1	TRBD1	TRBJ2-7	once	TGCGCCAGCAGCCAAGTAAGGGGGCGAGCCTACGAGCAGTACTTC	CASSQVRGRAYEQYF
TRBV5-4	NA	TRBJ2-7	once	TGTGCCAGCAGCTTTTCACAGGGCACCTACGAGCAGTACTTC	CASSFSQGTYEQYF
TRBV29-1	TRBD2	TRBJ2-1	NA	TGCAGCGTTCCCCTAGCGGGAGTCGTGTACAATGAGCAGTTCTTC	CSVPLAGVVYNEQFF
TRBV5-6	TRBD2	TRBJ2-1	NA	TGTGCCAGCAGCTTCATGACTAGCGGGTACAATGAGCAGTTCTTC	CASSFMTSGYNEQFF
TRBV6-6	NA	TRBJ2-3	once	TGTGCCAGCAGTTATGCTGGCGGATCGCGCACAGATACGCAGTATTTT	CASSYAGGSRTDTQYF
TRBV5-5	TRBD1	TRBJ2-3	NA	TGTGCCAGCACTTCGTCTCCCCGGGGACAGGGGACAGATACGCAGTATTTT	CASTSSPRGQGTDTQYF
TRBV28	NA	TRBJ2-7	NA	TGTGCCAGCAGTTTAGGGTCGGGGCTAGTTGAGCAGTACTTC	CASSLGSGLVEQYF
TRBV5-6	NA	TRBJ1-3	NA	TGTGCCAGCAGCTTGACCGGACTCTACTCTGGAAACACCATATATTTT	CASSLTGLYSGNTIYF
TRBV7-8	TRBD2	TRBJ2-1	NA	TGTGCCAGCAGCTCCTCGGTAACTAGCGGTAAGAATGAGCAGTTCTTC	CASSSSVTSGKNEQFF
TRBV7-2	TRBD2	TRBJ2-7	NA	TGTGCCAGCGGGCTAGGACTAGTGCCGTTTGAGCAGTACTTC	CASGLGLVPFEQYF
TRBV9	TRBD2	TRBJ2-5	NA	TGTGCCAGCAGCGTTGGGACTAGCGGGCAAGAGACCCAGTACTTC	CASSVGTSGQETQYF
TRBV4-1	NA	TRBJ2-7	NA	TGCGCCAGCAGCCAAGATCTAATGGTGACGGAAACCACCTACGAGCAGTACTTC	CASSQDLMVTETTYEQYF
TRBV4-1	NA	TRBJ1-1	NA	TGCGCCAGCAGTTTGCGAATCGGTGAAGCTTTCTTT	CASSLRIGEAFF
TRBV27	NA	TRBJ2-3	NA	TGTGCCAGCAGTTATAGGGGGCGGGGTGCCACAGATACGCAGTATTTT	CASSYRGRGATDTQYF
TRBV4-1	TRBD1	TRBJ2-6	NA	TGCGCCAGCAGCCAAGAAAGGGGGCCGAGCTCTGGGGCCAACGTCCTGACTTTC	CASSQERGPSSGANVLTF
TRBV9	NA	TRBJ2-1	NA	TGTGCCAGCAGCGTAGACTGGACCGTGGACAATGAGCAGTTCTTC	CASSVDWTVDNEQFF
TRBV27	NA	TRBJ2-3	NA	TGTGCCAGTGCCGTGGGCTACGGCACAGATACGCAGTATTTT	CASAVGYGTDTQYF
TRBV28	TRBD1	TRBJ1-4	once	TGTGCCGGCAGGGGGAGGGGCGGGCAAACTAATGAAAAACTGTTTTTT	CAGRGRGGQTNEKLFF
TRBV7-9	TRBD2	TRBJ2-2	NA	TGTGCCAGCAGCTTCCGGGAGGGCCACACCGGGGAGCTGTTTTTT	CASSFREGHTGELFF
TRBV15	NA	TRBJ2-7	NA	TGTGCCACCAGCACGACAATCCAGGGTTACGAGCAGTACTTC	CATSTTIQGYEQYF
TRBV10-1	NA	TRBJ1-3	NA	TGCGCCACAGGGAGTGGAAACACCATATATTTT	CATGSGNTIYF
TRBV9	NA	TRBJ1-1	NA	TGTGCCAGCAGCGTACTATCTGGTACTGAAGCTTTCTTT	CASSVLSGTEAFF
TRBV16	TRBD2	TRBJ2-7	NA	TGTGCCAGCAGCCAGGCGGGAGGAAACCACGAGCAGTACTTC	CASSQAGGNHEQYF
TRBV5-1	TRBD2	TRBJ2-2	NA	TGCGCCAGCAGCTTGGCCGGGGGGACCGGGGAGCTGTTTTTT	CASSLAGGTGELFF
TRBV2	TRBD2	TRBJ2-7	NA	TGTGCCAGCAGTGAAGGGGAGAGACTAGCGGGAGAGGAGCAGTACTTC	CASSEGERLAGEEQYF
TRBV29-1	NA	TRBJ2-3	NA	TGCAGCGTTGAGGGCCCCGGACGTTTCGGCACAGATACGCAGTATTTT	CSVEGPGRFGTDTQYF
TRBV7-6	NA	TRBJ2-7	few	TGTGCCAGCAGCTTAGAGGGGGGGCCCCCGTACGAGCAGTACTTC	CASSLEGGPPYEQYF
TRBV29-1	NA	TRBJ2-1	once	TGCAGCGTTGTTGGATACAATGAGCAGTTCTTC	CSVVGYNEQFF
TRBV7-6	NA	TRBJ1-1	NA	TGTGCCAGCAGCTTAGCGGGACACGAGAACACTGAAGCTTTCTTT	CASSLAGHENTEAFF
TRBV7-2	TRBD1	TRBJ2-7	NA	TGTGCCAGCAGCTTAGGGAGGACAGGGGCATACGAGCAGTACTTC	CASSLGRTGAYEQYF
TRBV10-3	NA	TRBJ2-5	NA	TGTGCCACCCAACGGGAGTTTCCGGAGACCCAGTACTTC	CATQREFPETQYF
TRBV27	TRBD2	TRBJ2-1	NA	TGTGCCAGCAGCCCTACTAGCGGGAGGTACAATGAGCAGTTCTTC	CASSPTSGRYNEQFF
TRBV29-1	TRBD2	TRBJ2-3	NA	TGCAGCGTTGAACCTAGCGGGCTAGACACAGATACGCAGTATTTT	CSVEPSGLDTDTQYF
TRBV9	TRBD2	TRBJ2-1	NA	TGTGCCAGCAGCGTAGGGGACTATTTTACCTACAATGAGCAGTTCTTC	CASSVGDYFTYNEQFF
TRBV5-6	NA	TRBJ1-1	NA	TGTGCCAGCAGCTTCGAGTTCACTGAAGCTTTCTTT	CASSFEFTEAFF
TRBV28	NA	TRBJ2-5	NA	TGTGCCAGCAGTTTATTTCAAAGGGGCCAAGAGACCCAGTACTTC	CASSLFQRGQETQYF
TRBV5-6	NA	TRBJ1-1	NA	TGTGCCAGCAGCTCTTGGGCCCTAAGGGAGAACACTGAAGCTTTCTTT	CASSSWALRENTEAFF
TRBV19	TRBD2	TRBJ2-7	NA	TGTGCCAGTAGTATTACTAGCGGGAGTGTCAACGAGCAGTACTTC	CASSITSGSVNEQYF
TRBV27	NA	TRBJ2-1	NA	TGTGCCAGCAGTTTTCGGGATGGAGTGGGGCAGTTCTTC	CASSFRDGVGQFF
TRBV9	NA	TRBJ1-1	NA	TGTGCCAGCAGCGTAGGGGGTGGTAGCACTGAAGCTTTCTTT	CASSVGGGSTEAFF
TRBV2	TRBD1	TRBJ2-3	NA	TGTGCCAGCAGTGACTCCATAGACAGGGGGTTCACAGATACGCAGTATTTT	CASSDSIDRGFTDTQYF
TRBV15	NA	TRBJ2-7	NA	TGTGCCACCAGCAGAGTTCGGCAGGGAACCTACGAGCAGTACTTC	CATSRVRQGTYEQYF
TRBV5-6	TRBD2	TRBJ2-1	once	TGTGCCAGCAGCTTTGAACTAGCGGGAACGCTTGGGTACAATGAGCAGTTCTTC	CASSFELAGTLGYNEQFF
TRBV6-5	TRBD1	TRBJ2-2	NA	TGTGCCAGCAGTTCCGGACAGGGCTTACTTAGGGAGCTGTTTTTT	CASSSGQGLLRELFF
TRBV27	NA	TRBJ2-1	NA	TGTGCCAGCAGTTTGGGGGGAGGGGGCTCCCCGAATGAGCAGTTCTTC	CASSLGGGGSPNEQFF
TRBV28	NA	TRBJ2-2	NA	TGTGCCAGCAGTAGCGCGGCGAACACCGGGGAGCTGTTTTTT	CASSSAANTGELFF
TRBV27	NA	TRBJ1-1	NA	TGTGCCAGCAGTCGCAGGGGACCTGTGAGCACTGAAGCTTTCTTT	CASSRRGPVSTEAFF
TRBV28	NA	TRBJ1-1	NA	TGTGCCAGCAGTTTATCCCCGACACGGATGAACACTGAAGCTTTCTTT	CASSLSPTRMNTEAFF
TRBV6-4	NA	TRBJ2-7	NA	TGTGCCAGCACCCAATGTCCTATTCCTCTCCCCGAGCAGTACTTC	CASTQCPIPLPEQYF
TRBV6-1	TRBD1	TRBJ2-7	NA	TGTGCCAGCAGCGAAACGCCTCTGACAGGGTTCCACGAGCAGTACTTC	CASSETPLTGFHEQYF
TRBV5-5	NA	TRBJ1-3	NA	TGTGCCAGCGCAGGGGTGTCAAACACCATATATTTT	CASAGVSNTIYF
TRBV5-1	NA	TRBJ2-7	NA	TGCGCCAGCAGCCCGGGACTCCCTCAAACGCCTTACGAGCAGTACTTC	CASSPGLPQTPYEQYF
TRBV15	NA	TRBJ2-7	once	TGTGCCACCAGTACGGGACATAATTACGAGCAGTACTTC	CATSTGHNYEQYF
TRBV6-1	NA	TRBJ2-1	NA	TGTGCCAGCAGGCCTAGCTCCTACAATGAGCAGTTCTTC	CASRPSSYNEQFF
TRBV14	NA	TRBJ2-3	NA	TGTGCCAGCAGCCGACGGGATAGCGGCACAGATACGCAGTATTTT	CASSRRDSGTDTQYF